What follows is one TCR beta chain and its context. One end of the junction fails to match germline, which may point to a read error. The entry originates in a study of blood T cell repertoires in COVID-19. Whole-study context: T cells, B-cell-depleted T cells, or PBMCs provided the cDNA or gDNA that served as material.

Per the original methods: Nucleated cell number was recorded as an estimate derived from reference gene primer amplification. Using immunoSEQ multiplex PCR, the repertoire was profiled, and TCRdb retains in-frame clones only, with some absent. V and J calls and clone size are copied from that table; D and trimming were computed from the DNA. Of more than 300,000 clones in the sample, just under 90% were seen once. Germline V gene sequence: CDR1 MNHNS, CDR2 SASEGT. CDR3 length: 14 residues. Sequenced input: PBMCs or T cells enriched from blood (not recorded which). This chain connects TRBV6-1 to TRBJ1-1; TRBD1 is a possible D gene (6 bases). The sequence was collected from a woman aged 25 to 39 who had recovered from COVID-19. Here the CDR3 reads CASREGTFRGEAFF. In nucleotides, the CDR3 is TGTGCCAGCAGGGAAGGGACTTTCAGGGGAGAAGCTTTCTTT.